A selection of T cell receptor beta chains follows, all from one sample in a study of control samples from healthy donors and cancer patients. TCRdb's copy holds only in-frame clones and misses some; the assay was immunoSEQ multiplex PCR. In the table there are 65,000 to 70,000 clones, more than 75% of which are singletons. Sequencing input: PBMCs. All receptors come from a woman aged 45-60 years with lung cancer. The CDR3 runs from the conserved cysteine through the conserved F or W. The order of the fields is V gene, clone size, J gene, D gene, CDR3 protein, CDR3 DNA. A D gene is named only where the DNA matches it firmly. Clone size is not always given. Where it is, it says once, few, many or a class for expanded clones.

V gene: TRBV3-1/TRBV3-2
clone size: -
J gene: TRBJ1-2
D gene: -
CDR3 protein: CASSQGGPSGYTF
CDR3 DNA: TGTGCCAGCAGCCAAGGGGGACCTAGCGGCTACACCTTC

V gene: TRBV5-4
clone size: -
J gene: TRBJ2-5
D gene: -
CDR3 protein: CASSLAGVKETQYF
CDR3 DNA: TGTGCCAGCAGCTTGGCAGGGGTTAAAGAGACCCAGTACTTC

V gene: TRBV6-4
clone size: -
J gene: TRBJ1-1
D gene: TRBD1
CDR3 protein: CASRENRGLEAFF
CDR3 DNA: TGTGCCAGCAGAGAAAACAGGGGGCTGGAAGCTTTCTTT

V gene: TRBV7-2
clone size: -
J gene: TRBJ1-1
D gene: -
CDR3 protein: CASSYGRPFEAFF
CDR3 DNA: TGTGCCAGCAGCTACGGACGGCCCTTTGAAGCTTTCTTT

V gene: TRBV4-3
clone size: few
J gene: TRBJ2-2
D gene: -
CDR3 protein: CASSQELGRHTGELFF
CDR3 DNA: TGCGCCAGCAGCCAAGAATTGGGGAGACACACCGGGGAGCTGTTTTTT

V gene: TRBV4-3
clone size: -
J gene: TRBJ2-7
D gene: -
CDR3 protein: CASSQGVGFGRGVSSEQYF
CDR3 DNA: TGCGCCAGCAGCCAAGGAGTTGGATTTGGGCGGGGAGTTTCCTCCGAGCAGTACTTC

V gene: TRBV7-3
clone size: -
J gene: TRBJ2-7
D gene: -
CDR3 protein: CASSPPGFGEQYF
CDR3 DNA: TGTGCCAGCAGCCCCCCGGGTTTCGGCGAGCAGTACTTC

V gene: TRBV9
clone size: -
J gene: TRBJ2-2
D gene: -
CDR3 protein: CASSGAGERAGELFF
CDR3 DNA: TGTGCCAGCAGCGGGGCCGGGGAACGTGCCGGGGAGCTGTTTTTT

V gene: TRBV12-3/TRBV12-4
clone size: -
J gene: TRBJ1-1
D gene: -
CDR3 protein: CASSFGNTEAFF
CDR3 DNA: TGTGCCAGCAGTTTCGGGAACACTGAAGCTTTCTTT

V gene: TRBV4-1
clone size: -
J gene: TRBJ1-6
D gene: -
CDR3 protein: CASSQAQGPLHF
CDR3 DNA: TGCGCCAGCAGCCAAGCGCAGGGACCCCTCCACTTT

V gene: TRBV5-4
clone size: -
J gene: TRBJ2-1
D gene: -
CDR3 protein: CASSYFADSYNEQFF
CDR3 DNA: TGTGCCAGCAGCTACTTCGCGGATTCCTACAATGAGCAGTTCTTC

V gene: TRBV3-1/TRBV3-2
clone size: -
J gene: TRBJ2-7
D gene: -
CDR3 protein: CASSPSWTSYEQYF
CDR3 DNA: TGTGCCAGCAGCCCCTCCTGGACCTCCTACGAGCAGTACTTC

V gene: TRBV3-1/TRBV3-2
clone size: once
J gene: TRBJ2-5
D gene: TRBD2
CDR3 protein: CASSLGLAGAGWETQYF
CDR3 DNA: TGTGCCAGCAGCCTTGGACTAGCGGGGGCTGGTTGGGAGACCCAGTACTTC

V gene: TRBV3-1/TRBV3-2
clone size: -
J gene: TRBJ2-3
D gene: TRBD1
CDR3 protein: CASSLTGALGTDTQYF
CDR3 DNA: TGTGCCAGCAGCCTAACAGGGGCCCTGGGCACAGATACGCAGTATTTT